This is a list of T cell receptor beta chains from one sample in a study of shared clonotypes between healthy human individuals. Clones were sequenced by immunoSEQ multiplex PCR, and TCRdb holds only the in-frame ones, with some missing. The sample comprises about 2.4 million clones, roughly 93% of which are singletons, and about 0.39% rests with the top ten. What was sequenced was naive CD4+ T cells from PBMCs. These receptors were obtained from a man aged 18 to 29 in good health. Some clones in this sample may be carry-over from other donors' samples. Both conserved end residues are trimmed from each CDR3. Fields, in order: V gene, J gene, D gene, CDR3 protein. D genes are given only for firm matches.

TRBV28	TRBJ1-2	TRBD1	ASSLGTAGYGYT
TRBV9	TRBJ1-1	TRBD1	ASSPRTGRNTEAF
TRBV28	TRBJ2-5	.	ASSHRVIQETQY
TRBV7-9	TRBJ1-2	.	ASSFTRGGIYGYT
TRBV5-1	TRBJ2-7	.	ASSLGLVTYEQY
TRBV5-4	TRBJ2-1	.	ASSPRTAGEQF
TRBV27	TRBJ2-5	TRBD2	ASRKGLAVRETQY
TRBV4-1	TRBJ2-3	.	ASSQGNSGSTDTQY
TRBV10-3	TRBJ2-5	.	AISSGQVGETQY
TRBV28	TRBJ2-3	.	ATLDGVGADTQY
TRBV7-9	TRBJ2-1	.	ASRPPLALSYNEQF
TRBV6-5	TRBJ2-2	TRBD1	ATLHTGDTGELF
TRBV7-2	TRBJ2-7	TRBD2	ASSLGGAGAYEQY
TRBV6-1	TRBJ1-5	TRBD1	ASSARQGQQNQPQH
TRBV30	TRBJ1-2	.	AWRVPIRGHYGYT
TRBV6-6	TRBJ2-7	.	ASSYSFLRGDEQY
TRBV19	TRBJ1-3	.	ASREWRSGNTIY